In this sample, the clone carrying this TCR beta chain turned up many times. The V end was cut by 1 base, the J end by 3 bases, with 7 bases between. The CDR3 loop spans 14 amino acids. The V gene's germline CDR1 is SGHRS and CDR2 YFSETQ. These data originate in a study of T cells in Graves' hyperthyroidism and ophthalmopathy. Researchers amplified the TCR beta CDR3 regions from RNA transcripts. The HTBI primer set was used in a first-round RT-PCR of the TCR CDR3. TCRdb called the multiplex PCR reads again in MiXCR, with one record for every CDR3 protein. Found here are about 590,000 distinct CDR3 sequences, 15% to 17% of them singletons; the top ten hold around 7.8%.

The TCR originated in a woman aged 25 to 39 with Graves' hyperthyroidism. The rearrangement joins TRBV5-1 to TRBJ1-4, with a possible D match to TRBD1 (5 bases). Sequenced: blood. The CDR3 loop reads CASSLMGANEKLFF. CDR3 sequence (DNA): TGCGCCAGCAGCTTGATGGGGGCTAATGAAAAACTGTTTTTT.